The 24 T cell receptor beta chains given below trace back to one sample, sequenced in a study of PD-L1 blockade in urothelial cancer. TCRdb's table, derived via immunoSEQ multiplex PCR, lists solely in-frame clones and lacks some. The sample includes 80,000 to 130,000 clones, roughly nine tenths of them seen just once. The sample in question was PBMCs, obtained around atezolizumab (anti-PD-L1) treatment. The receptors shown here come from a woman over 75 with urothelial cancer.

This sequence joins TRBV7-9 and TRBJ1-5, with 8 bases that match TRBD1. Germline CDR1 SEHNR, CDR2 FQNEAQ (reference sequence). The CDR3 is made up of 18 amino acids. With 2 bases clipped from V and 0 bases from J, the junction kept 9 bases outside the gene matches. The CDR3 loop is CASSLPGQVRYSNQPQHF. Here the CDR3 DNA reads TGTGCCAGCAGCTTACCGGGACAGGTTCGCTATAGCAATCAGCCCCAGCATTTT.

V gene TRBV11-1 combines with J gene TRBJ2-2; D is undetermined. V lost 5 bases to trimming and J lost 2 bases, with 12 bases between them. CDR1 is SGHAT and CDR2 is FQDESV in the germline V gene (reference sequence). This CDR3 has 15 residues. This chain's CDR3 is CASSPKELNTGELFF. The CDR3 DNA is TGTGCCAGCAGCCCTAAGGAGCTCAACACCGGGGAGCTGTTTTTT.

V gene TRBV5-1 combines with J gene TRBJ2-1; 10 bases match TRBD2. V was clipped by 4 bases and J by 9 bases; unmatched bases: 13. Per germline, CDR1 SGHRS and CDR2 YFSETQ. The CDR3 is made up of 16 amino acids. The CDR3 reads CASSPRLVAGGGEQFF. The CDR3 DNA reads TGCGCCAGCAGCCCCAGGTTGGTAGCGGGAGGAGGTGAGCAGTTCTTC.

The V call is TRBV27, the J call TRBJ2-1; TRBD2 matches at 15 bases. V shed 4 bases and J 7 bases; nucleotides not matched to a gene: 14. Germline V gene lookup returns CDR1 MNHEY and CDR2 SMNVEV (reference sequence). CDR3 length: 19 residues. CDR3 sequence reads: CASSSFGLAGGPKGNEQFF. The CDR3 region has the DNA TGTGCCAGCAGTTCCTTCGGACTAGCGGGAGGGCCGAAGGGAAATGAGCAGTTCTTC.

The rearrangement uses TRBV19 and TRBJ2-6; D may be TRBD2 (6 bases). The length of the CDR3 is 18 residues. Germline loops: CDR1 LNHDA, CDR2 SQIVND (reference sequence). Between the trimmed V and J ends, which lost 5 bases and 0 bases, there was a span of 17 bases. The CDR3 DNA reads TGTGCCAGTAGTTTCTGGGACTTCCCGAGCTCTGGGGCCAACGTCCTGACTTTC. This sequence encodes CASSFWDFPSSGANVLTF.

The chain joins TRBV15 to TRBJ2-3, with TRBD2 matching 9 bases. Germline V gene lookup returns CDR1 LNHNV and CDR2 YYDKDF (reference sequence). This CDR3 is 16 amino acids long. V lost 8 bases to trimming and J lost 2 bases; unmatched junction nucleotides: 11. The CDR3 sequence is CATSAGGGLNTDTQYF. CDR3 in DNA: TGTGCCACCTCGGCGGGAGGGGGACTAAACACAGATACGCAGTATTTT.

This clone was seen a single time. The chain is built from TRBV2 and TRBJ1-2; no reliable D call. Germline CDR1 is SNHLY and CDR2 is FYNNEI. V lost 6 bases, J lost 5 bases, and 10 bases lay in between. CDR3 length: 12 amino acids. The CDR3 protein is CASRLTLYGYTF. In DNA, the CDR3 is TGTGCCAGCAGACTAACACTGTATGGCTACACCTTC. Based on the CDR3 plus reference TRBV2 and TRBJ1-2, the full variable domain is EPEVTQTPSHQVTQMGQEVILRCVPISNHLYFYWYRQILGQKVEFLVSFYNNEISEKSEIFDDQFSVERPDGSNFTLKIRSTKLEDSAMYFCASRLTLYGYTFGSGTRLTVV.

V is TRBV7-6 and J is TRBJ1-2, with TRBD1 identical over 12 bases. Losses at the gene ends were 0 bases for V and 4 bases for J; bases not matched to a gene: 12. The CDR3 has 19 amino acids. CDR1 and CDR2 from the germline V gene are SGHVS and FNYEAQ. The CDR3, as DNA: TGTGCCAGCAGCTTAGCGGCGCGTCCCGGGACAGGGGGCCGCTATGGCTACACCTTC. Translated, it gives CASSLAARPGTGGRYGYTF.

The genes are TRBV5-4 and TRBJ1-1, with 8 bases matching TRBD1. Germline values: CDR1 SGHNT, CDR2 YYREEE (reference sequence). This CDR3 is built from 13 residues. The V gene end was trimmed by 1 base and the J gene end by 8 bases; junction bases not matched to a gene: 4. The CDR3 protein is CASSLRWDREAFF. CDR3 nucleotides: TGTGCCAGCAGCTTGAGGTGGGACAGGGAAGCTTTCTTT.

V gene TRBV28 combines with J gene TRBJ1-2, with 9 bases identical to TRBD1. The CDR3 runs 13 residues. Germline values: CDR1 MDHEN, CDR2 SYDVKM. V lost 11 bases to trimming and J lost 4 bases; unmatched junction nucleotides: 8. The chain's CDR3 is CALSGTGPYGYTF. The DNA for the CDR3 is TGTGCCCTCTCGGGGACAGGGCCCTATGGCTACACCTTC.

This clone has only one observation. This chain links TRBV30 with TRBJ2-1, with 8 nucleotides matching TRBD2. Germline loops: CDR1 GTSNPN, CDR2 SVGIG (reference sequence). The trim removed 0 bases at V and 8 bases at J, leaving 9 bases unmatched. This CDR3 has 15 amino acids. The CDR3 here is CAWSVGLADFDEQFF. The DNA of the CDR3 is TGTGCCTGGAGTGTAGGACTAGCCGACTTCGATGAGCAGTTCTTC.

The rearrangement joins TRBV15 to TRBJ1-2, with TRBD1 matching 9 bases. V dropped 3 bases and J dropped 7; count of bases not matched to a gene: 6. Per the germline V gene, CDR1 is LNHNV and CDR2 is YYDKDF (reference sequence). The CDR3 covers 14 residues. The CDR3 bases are TGTGCCACCAGCAGCCCGGGACAGGGATCTGGCTACACCTTC. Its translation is CATSSPGQGSGYTF.

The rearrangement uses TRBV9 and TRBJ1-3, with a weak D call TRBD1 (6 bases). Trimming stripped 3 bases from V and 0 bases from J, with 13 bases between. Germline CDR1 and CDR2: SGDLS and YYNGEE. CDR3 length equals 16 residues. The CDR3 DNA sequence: TGTGCCAGCAGCGCCCTCGACAGGTACTCTGGAAACACCATATATTTT. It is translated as CASSALDRYSGNTIYF. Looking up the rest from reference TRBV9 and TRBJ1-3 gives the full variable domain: DSGVTQTPKHLITATGQRVTLRCSPRSGDLSVYWYQQSLDQGLQFLIQYYNGEERAKGNILERFSAQQFPDLHSELNLSSLELGDSALYFCASSALDRYSGNTIYFGEGSWLTVV.

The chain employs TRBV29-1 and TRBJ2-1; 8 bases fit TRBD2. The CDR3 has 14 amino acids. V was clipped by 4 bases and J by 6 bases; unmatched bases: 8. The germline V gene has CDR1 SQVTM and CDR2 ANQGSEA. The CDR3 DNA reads TGCAGCGTTGGCGTAGCGGGACGGAGCAATGAGCAGTTCTTC. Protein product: CSVGVAGRSNEQFF.

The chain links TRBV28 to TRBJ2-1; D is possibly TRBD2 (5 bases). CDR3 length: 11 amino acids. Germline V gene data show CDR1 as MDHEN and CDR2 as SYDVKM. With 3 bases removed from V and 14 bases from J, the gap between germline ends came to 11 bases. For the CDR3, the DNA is TGTGCCAGCAGTTTCCCCGGACTGGAGTTCTTC. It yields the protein CASSFPGLEFF.

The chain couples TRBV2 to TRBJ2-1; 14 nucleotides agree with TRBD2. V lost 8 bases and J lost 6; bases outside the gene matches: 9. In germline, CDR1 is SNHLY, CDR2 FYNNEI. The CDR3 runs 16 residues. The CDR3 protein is CASLGTSGSRPNEQFF. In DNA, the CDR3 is TGTGCCAGCTTGGGGACTAGCGGGAGCAGGCCCAATGAGCAGTTCTTC.

Written as DNA, the CDR3 is TGTGCCAGCTCACCACCGGCCAGGGGAGGAAACACCATATATTTT. It yields the protein CASSPPARGGNTIYF. The rearrangement links TRBV18 to TRBJ1-3; perhaps TRBD1 as D (6 bases). CDR1 and CDR2 (germline): KGHSH, LQKENI. The CDR3 is 15 amino acids. V was shortened by 0 bases and J by 4 bases, with 10 bases between the two germline ends.

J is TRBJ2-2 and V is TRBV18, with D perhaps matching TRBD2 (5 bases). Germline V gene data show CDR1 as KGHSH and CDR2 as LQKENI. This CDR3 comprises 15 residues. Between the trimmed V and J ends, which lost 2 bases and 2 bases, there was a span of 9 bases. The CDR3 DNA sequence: TGTGCCAGCTCACCAGATGGACTCAACACCGGGGAGCTGTTTTTT. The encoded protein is CASSPDGLNTGELFF.

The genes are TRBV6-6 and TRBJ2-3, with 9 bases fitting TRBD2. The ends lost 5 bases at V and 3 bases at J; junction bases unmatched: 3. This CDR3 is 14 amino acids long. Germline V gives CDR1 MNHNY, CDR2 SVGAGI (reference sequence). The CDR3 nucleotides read TGTGCCAGCAGTCGCAGCGGGAGGACAGATACGCAGTATTTT. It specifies CASSRSGRTDTQYF.

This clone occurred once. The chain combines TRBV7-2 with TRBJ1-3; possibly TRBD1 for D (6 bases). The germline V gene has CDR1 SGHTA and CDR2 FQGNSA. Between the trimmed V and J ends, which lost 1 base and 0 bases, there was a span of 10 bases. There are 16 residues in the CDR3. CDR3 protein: CASSLGVRGSGNTIYF. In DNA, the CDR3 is TGTGCCAGCAGCTTAGGGGTCAGGGGCTCTGGAAACACCATATATTTT.

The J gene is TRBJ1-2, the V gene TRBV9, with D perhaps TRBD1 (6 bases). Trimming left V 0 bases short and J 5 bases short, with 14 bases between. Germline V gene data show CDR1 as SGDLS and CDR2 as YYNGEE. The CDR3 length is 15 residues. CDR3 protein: CASSVGVGGDYGYTF. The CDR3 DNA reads TGTGCCAGCAGCGTAGGTGTTGGGGGCGATTATGGCTACACCTTC.

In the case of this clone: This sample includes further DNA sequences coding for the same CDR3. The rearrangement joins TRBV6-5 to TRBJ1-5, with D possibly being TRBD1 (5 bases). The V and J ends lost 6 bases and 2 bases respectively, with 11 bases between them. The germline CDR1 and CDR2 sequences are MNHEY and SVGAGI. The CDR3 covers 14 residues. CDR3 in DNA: TGTGCCAGCAGGGGGGGAGGTGGCAATCAGCCCCAGCATTTT. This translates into CASRGGGGNQPQHF.

Here the CDR3 reads CASSGWGPGTFNTEAFF. In nucleotides, the CDR3 is TGCGCCAGCAGTGGATGGGGTCCCGGGACATTTAACACTGAAGCTTTCTTT. The chain employs TRBV10-1 and TRBJ1-1, with D tentatively TRBD1 (6 bases). Between the trimmed V and J ends, which lost 4 bases and 2 bases, there was a span of 20 bases. The CDR3 is made up of 17 amino acids. The germline CDR1 and CDR2 sequences are WNHNN and SYGVQD (reference sequence).

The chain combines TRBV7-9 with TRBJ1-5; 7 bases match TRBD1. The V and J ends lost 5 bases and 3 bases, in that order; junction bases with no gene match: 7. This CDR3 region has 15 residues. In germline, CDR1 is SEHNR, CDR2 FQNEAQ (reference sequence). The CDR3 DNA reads TGTGCCAGCAGCCACGGGACAGCTGCCAATCAGCCCCAGCATTTT. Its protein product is CASSHGTAANQPQHF.